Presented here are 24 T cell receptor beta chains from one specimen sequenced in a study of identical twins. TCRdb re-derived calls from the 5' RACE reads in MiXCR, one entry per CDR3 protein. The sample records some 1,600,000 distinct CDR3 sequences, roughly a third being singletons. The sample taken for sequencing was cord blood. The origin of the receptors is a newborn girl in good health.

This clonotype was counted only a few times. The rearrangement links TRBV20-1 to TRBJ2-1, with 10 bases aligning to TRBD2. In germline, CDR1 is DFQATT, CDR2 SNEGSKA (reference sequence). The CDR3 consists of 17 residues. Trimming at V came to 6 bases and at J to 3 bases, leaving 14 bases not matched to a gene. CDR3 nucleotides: TGCAGTGCCCATCGGACTAGCGGCCCTTTTGACTACAATGAGCAGTTCTTC. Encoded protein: CSAHRTSGPFDYNEQFF.

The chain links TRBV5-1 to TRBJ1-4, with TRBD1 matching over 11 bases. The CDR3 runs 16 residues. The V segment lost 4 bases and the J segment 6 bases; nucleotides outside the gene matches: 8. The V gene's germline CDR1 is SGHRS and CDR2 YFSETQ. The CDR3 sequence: CASSRTAGQGDEKLFF. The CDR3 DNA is TGCGCCAGCAGCAGAACAGCGGGACAGGGGGATGAAAAACTGTTTTTT.

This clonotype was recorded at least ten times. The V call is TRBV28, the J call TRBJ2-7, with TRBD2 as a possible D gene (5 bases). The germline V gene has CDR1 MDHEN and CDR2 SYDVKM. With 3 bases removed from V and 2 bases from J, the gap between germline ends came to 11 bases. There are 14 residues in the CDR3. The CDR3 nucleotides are TGTGCCAGCAGTTTGGGCGGGTCAGCCTACGAGCAGTACTTC. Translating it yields CASSLGGSAYEQYF.

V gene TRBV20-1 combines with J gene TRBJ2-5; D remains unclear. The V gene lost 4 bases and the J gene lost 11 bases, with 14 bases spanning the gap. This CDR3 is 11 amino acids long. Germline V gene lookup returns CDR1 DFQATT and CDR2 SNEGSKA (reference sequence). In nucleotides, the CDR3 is TGCAGTGCTATAAGGGCCGATGAGCAGTACTTC. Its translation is CSAIRADEQYF.

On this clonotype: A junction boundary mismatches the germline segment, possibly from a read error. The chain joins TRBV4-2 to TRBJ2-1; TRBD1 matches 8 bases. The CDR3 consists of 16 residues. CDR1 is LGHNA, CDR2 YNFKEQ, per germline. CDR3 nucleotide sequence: TGTGCCAGCAGCCGAACCGACAGGGGAAATGTGAATGGGCAGTTCTTC. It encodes CASSRTDRGNVNGQFF.

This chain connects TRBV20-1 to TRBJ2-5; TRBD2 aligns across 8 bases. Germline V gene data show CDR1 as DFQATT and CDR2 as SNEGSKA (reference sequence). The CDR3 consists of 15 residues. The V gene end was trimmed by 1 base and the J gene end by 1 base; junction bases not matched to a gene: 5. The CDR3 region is CSARGTSRSQETQYF. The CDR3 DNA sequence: TGCAGTGCTAGAGGGACTAGCCGCTCCCAAGAGACCCAGTACTTC.

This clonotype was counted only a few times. CDR3 sequence: CSAQDPREAFF. CDR3 sequence (DNA): TGCAGTGCCCAAGACCCGAGGGAAGCTTTCTTT. The J gene is TRBJ1-1, the V gene TRBV20-1; D ambiguous. CDR1 and CDR2 from the germline V gene are DFQATT and SNEGSKA (reference sequence). The CDR3 totals 11 residues. Trimming shortened V by 6 bases and J by 8 bases, and 13 bases separated the two germline ends.

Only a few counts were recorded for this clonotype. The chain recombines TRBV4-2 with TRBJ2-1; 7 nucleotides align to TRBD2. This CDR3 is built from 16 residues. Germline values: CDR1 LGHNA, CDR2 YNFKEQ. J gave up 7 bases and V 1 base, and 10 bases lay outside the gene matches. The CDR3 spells CASSQGSREVGNEQFF. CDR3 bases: TGTGCCAGCAGCCAAGGTTCCCGGGAGGTGGGAAATGAGCAGTTCTTC.

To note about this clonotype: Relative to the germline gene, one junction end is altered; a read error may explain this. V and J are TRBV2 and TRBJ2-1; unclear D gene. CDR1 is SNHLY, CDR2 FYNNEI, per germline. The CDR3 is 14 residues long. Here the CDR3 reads CASGEGPTRDEQFF. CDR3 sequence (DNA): TGTGCCAGCGGTGAAGGCCCAACCCGTGATGAGCAGTTCTTC.

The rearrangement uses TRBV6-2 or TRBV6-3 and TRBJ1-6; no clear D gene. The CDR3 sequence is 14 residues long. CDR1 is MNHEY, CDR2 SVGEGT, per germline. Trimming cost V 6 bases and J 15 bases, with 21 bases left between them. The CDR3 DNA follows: TGTGCCAGCAGATCCCAGCCTAGAAATTCAAACCTCCACTTT. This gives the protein CASRSQPRNSNLHF.

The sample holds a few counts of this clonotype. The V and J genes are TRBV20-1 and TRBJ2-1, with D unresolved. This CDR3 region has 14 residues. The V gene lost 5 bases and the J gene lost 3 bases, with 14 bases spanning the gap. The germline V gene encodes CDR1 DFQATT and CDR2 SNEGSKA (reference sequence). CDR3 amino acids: CSADRSAFYNEQFF. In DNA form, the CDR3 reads TGCAGTGCTGACCGGAGCGCCTTCTACAATGAGCAGTTCTTC.

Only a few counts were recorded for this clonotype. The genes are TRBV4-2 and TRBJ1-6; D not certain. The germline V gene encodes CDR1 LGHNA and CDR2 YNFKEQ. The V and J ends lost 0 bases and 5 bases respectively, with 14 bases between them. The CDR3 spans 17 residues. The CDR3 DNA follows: TGTGCCAGCAGCCAAGATTTGGGTAGCGGTAATAATTCACCCCTCCACTTT. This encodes CASSQDLGSGNNSPLHF.

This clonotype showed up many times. The CDR3, as DNA: TGTGCCAGCAGCAATGTTAAGGGGGCGGAGGCCAAAAACATTCAGTACTTC. It codes for CASSNVKGAEAKNIQYF. The chain employs TRBV21-1 and TRBJ2-4; the D segment call TRBD1 is taken from the table without a DNA check. TRBV21-1 corresponds to a pseudogene. This CDR3 has 17 residues.

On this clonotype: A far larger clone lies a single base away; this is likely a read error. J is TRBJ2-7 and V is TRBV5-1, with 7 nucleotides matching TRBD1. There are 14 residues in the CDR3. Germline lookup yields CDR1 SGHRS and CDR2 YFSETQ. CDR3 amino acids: CASILAGTAYEQYF. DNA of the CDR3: TGCGCCAGCATCTTGGCCGGGACAGCCTACGAGCAGTACTTC.

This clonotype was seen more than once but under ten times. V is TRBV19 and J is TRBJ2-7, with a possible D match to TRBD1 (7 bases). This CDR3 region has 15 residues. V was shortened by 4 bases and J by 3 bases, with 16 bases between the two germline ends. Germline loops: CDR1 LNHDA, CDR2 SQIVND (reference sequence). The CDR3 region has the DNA TGTGCCAGTAGTAATGCGGGGACAGCCTACTACGAGCAGTACTTC. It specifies CASSNAGTAYYEQYF.

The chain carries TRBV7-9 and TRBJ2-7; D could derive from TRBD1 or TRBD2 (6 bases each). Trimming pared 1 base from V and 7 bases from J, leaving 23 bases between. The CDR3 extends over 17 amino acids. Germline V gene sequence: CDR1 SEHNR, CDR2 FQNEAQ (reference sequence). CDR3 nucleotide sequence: TGTGCCAGCAGCTTAGGGTTTGGGGGGCTGAGACTCAATGAGCAGTACTTC. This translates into CASSLGFGGLRLNEQYF.

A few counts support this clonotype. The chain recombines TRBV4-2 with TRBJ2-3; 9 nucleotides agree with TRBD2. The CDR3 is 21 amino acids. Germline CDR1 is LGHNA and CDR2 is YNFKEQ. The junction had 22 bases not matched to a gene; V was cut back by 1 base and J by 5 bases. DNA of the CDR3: TGTGCCAGCAGCCAAGGGTCAAGGCTTCCCTATAGCGGGGGAGCCCGAGATACGCAGTATTTT. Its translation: CASSQGSRLPYSGGARDTQYF.

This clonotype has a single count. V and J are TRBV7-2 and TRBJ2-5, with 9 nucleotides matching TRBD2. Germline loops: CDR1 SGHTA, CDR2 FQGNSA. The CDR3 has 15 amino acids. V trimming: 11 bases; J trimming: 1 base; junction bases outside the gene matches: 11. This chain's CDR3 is CASTRLAGPQETQYF. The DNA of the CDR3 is TGTGCCTCAACGAGGCTAGCGGGACCCCAAGAGACCCAGTACTTC.

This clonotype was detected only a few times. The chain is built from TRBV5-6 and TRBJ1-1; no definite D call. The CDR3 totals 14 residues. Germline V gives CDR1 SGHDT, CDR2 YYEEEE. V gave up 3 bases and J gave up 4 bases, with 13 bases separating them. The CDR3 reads CASSSLIGGTEAFF. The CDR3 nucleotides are TGTGCCAGCAGCTCACTGATCGGCGGCACTGAAGCTTTCTTT. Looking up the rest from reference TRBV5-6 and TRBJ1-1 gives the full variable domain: DAGVTQSPTHLIKTRGQQVTLRCSPKSGHDTVSWYQQALGQGPQFIFQYYEEEERQRGNFPDRFSGHQFPNYSSELNVNALLLGDSALYLCASSSLIGGTEAFFGQGTRLTVV.

DNA for the CDR3: TGTGCCACCATGCCGGGACAGCTCGCAGATACGCAGTATTTT. It codes for CATMPGQLADTQYF. The chain links TRBV10-3 to TRBJ2-3; 7 bases are shared with TRBD1. After removal of 10 bases from V and 4 bases from J, the junction contained 11 bases not matched to a gene. Germline-derived CDR1 and CDR2 are ENHRY and SYGVKD. The CDR3 is 14 residues long.

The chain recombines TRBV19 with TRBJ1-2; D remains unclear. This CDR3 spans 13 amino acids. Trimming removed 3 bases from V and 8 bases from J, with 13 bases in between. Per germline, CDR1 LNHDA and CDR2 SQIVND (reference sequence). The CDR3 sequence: CASSMVDVGGYTF. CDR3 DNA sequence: TGTGCCAGTAGTATGGTGGACGTGGGAGGCTACACCTTC.

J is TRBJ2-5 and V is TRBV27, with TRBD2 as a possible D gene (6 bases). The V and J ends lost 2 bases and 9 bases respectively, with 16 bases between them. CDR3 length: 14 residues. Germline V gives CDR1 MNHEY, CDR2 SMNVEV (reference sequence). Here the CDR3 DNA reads TGTGCCAGCAGTTTAGTAGGCAGAAGGGAGGCCCAGTACTTC. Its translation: CASSLVGRREAQYF.

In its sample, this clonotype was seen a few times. The CDR3 nucleotides are TGTGCCAGCAGTTTATCGTTCACAGGGGGAGGAAACACCATATATTTT. It specifies CASSLSFTGGGNTIYF. The rearrangement links TRBV27 to TRBJ1-3, with 8 bases lining up with TRBD1. The ends lost 0 bases at V and 4 bases at J; junction bases unmatched: 5. The CDR3 has 16 residues. CDR1 is MNHEY, CDR2 SMNVEV, per germline (reference sequence).

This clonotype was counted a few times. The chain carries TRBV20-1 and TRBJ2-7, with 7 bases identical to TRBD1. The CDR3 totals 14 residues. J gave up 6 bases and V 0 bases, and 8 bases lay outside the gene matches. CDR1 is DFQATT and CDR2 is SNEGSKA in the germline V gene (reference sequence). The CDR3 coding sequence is TGCAGTGCTAGAGATTCGGGCAGACAGGGCGAGCAGTACTTC. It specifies CSARDSGRQGEQYF.